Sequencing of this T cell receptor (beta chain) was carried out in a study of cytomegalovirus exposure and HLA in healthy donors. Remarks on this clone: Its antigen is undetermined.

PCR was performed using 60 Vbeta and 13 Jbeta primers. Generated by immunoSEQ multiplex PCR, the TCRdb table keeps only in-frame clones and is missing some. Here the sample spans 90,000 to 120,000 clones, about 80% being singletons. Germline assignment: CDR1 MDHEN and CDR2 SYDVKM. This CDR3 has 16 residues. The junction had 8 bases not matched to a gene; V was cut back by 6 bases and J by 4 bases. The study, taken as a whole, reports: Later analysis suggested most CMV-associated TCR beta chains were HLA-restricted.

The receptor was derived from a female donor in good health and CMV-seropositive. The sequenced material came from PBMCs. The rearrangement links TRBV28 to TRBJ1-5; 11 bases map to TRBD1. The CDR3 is CASSSGTGGMNQPQHF. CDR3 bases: TGTGCCAGCAGCTCGGGGACAGGGGGAATGAATCAGCCCCAGCATTTT.